This T cell receptor (beta chain) was recovered during a study of blood T cell repertoires in COVID-19 (dated by TCRdb to 2018 to 2020). Describing the broader study: The collaborator samples originated in the United States, Italy and Spain and spanned the acute and convalescent phases of COVID-19. The material from the prospective study consisted of cDNA or gDNA derived from T cells, B-cell-depleted T cells, or PBMCs. Subjects who had been exposed to COVID-19, were actively infected with it, or had recovered from it provided the deeply sampled blood TCRbeta repertoires that made up the dataset. The repertoires were released in a freely available public database intended as a resource for research on the immune response to SARS-CoV-2. The samples were drawn from two sources: the first 160 participants of the ongoing ImmuneRACE study, and some 1,300 subjects contributed by 6 global collaborators. Nearly every sample came with metadata listing a de-identified subject ID, COVID-19 status, age in years and sex. Where HLA class I and class II types were available, the types were taken from metadata supplied by the sample provider, not from assay-based typing. Study-wide findings and limitations: Clinical and demographic metadata were provided uncurated, with the amount varying by source and participant.

Comments on this clone: The specificity of this receptor is unknown. No base quality information exists; no much larger clone differs at one position.

TCRbeta CDR3 regions were amplified from genomic DNA using the immunoSEQ Assay, a bias-controlled multiplex PCR. In the authors' own workflow: Nucleated cell counts per sample were estimated from amplification of reference gene primers within the assay. To quantify the absolute abundance of each unique TCRbeta CDR3 rearrangement, sequence reads were collapsed and filtered. Productive Simpson clonality was computed per sample as the square root of Simpson's diversity index over productive rearrangements. The table was pulled from immuneACCESS by TCRdb, which kept in-frame rearrangements only. Such tables lose some clones; where checked, under half of the loss comes from unresolved V genes, and the rest has no known cause. Clonal size and the V and J genes are those of that table, whereas D and trimming came from the DNA. This sample comprises 100,000 or so clones, 80% to 85% of them detected only once. Of the sample, 1.5% to 2.5% falls within the top ten clones.

The CDR3 numbers 13 residues from cysteine through phenylalanine. The read is trimmed to its CDR3 DNA, 39 bases read in frame from base 1. The germline V gene encodes CDR1 LGHDT and CDR2 YNNKEL (reference sequence). Relative to germline, V is missing 0 bases and J is missing 6 bases, with 0 bases of the junction outside any gene match. Each collaborating institution followed its own protocols to collect whole blood in K2EDTA tubes. Collaborator samples were shipped for TCRbeta analysis as frozen whole blood, isolated PBMCs, or DNA extracted from either sample type. Sequencing was carried out using peripheral blood. The rearranged chain carries TRBV3-1 (or the pseudogene TRBV3-2) and TRBJ1-1, with 8 bases matching TRBD1. This receptor was taken from a man in his 70s with active or convalescent COVID-19. CDR3 loop: CASSQEDRAEAFF. At the DNA level, the sequence is TGTGCCAGCAGCCAAGAGGACAGGGCTGAAGCTTTCTTT.